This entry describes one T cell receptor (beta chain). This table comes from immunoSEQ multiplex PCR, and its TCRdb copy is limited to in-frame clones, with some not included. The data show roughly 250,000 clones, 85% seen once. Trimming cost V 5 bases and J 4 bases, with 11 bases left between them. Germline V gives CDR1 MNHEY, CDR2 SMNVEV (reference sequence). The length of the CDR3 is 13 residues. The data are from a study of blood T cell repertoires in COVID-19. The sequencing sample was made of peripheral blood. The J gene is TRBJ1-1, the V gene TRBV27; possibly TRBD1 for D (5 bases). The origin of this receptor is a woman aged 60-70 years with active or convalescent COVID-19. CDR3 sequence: CASSDQGLTEAFF. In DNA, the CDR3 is TGTGCCAGCAGTGATCAGGGTCTCACTGAAGCTTTCTTT.